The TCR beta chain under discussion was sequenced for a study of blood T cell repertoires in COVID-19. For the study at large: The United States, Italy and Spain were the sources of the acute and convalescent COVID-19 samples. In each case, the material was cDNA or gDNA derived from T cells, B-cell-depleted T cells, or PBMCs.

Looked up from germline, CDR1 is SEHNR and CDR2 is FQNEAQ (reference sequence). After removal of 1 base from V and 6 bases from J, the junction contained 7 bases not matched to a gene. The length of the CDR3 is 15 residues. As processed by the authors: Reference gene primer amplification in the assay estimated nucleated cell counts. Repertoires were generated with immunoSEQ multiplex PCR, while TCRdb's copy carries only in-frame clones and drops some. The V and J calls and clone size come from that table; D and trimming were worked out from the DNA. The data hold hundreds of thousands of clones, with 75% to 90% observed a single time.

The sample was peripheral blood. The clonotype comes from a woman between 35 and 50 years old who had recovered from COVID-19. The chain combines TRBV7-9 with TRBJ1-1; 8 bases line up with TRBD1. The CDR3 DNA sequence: TGTGCCAGCAGCTTAGTTGGCAGGGGGCAATCTGAAGCTTTCTTT. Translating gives CASSLVGRGQSEAFF.